The text below deals with one T cell receptor beta chain. No cognate antigen has been identified for it. No per-base quality is available; no much larger clone lies one base away. Other DNA sequences in the same sample also yield this CDR3. The library was prepared using the immunoSEQ multiplex PCR assay. For the multiplex PCR, a mixture combining 60 forward primers for TCR Vbeta segments and 13 reverse primers for TCR Jbeta segments was used. A multiplex PCR assay on genomic DNA amplified the CDR3 region of rearranged TCR beta genes. On the Illumina HiSeq System, the amplified TCR beta libraries were sequenced as 87-base-pair reads. Concerning the study's data processing: A later analysis tallied about 77 million unique TCR beta chains across the 550 to 850 repertoires, and around 10 million of those chains were shared by two or more donors. A nearest-neighbor algorithm error-corrected the raw reads and collapsed the reads into unique sequences, merging closely related sequences to remove PCR and sequencing errors. CDR3 sequences were aligned to IMGT reference sequences to assign V, D and J gene segments. For a sequence to be retained, a match of at least six nucleotides to both a V gene segment and a J gene segment was required. A rearrangement counted as productive if the CDR3 had no stop codons and remained in frame with V and J, and every other rearrangement counted as non-productive. CDR3 was defined by IMGT convention, running from the second conserved V-encoded cysteine to the conserved J-encoded phenylalanine. The earlier analysis of about 590 of the donors excluded sequences that lacked an unambiguous match to a single V gene segment. An earlier analysis of a few hundred of the donors called V segments functional above 56.7% productive rearrangements and segregating when the between-donor standard deviation exceeded 5%. To diagnose cytomegalovirus status from the catalog of TCR beta chain sequences, a statistical classification framework was built. In a later analysis, V and J genes were assigned by comparing TCR nucleotide sequences against IMGT/GENE-DB human TR gene sequences. Using the TCRdist pipeline, a later analysis assigned CDR3 sequences along with most-parsimonious VDJ recombination scenarios. In a later analysis, each TCR beta chain was defined by its CDR3 amino acid sequence together with its V-gene family, and reads without a unique V-gene family were excluded. As a way to deal with suspected cross-contamination and a sequencing artifact, a later analysis dropped 500 to 700 nucleotide sequences that were highly shared and had low generation probability. In a later analysis, a clonal expansion index for each public chain was calculated from normalized within-repertoire ranks of inferred template counts. In a later analysis, generation probabilities were computed with a VDJ recombination model fitted to out-of-frame rearrangements, and the resulting probabilities were checked against IGoR. A later analysis scored TCR-TCR, TCR-HLA and TCR-CMV co-occurrence with hypergeometric tests, applying a repertoire-size bias correction to TCR pairs. A later analysis estimated false discovery rates by permuting HLA or CMV assignments 20 times. In a later analysis, co-occurring TCRs were grouped using DBSCAN, with TCRdist sequence similarity added in when clustering inside HLA-allele-positive subsets. Repertoires with fewer than 30,000 or more than 120,000 public chains, plus five repertoires with anomalous nucleotide sharing, were excluded from co-occurrence clustering. TCRdb mirrors the immuneACCESS table, restricted to in-frame sequences. Some clones are absent from its copies; in checked studies, under half trace to an unresolved V gene, and the reason for the others is unknown. V and J calls and clone size are copied from that table; D and trimming were computed from the DNA. This sample has around 200,000 clones in its table, and 80% to 90% of those were observed once. Clones ranked in the top ten supply approximately 1% of the sample.

V trim: 4 bases; J trim: 5 bases; unmatched bases: 7. Sequences SGDLS (CDR1) and YYNGEE (CDR2) are obtained from the germline V gene. From cysteine to phenylalanine, the CDR3 is 15 amino acids long. Solely the CDR3 DNA is kept, with 45 bases framed from the first base. The data were obtained in a study of cytomegalovirus exposure and HLA in healthy donors (TCRdb year 2017). As for the study more broadly: According to an earlier analysis of 550 to 700 of the donors, 150 million to 200 million T cells yielded 117 million unique TCR beta sequences and 276 Gb of sequence data. Roughly 320 gigabases of sequencing data and around 88 million unique TCR sequences made up an early release that covered approximately 620 HLA-typed donors. Of the roughly 400 genotyped donors, approximately 83% fell in the genetic ancestry cluster associated with self-reported Caucasian donors. The aim of the study was to test whether cataloging public T cell receptors could identify signatures of past pathogen exposure. The T cell repertoires of under 700 subjects were profiled by immunosequencing and related to cytomegalovirus serostatus. In addition to the first cohort of hundreds of subjects, a separate validation cohort of 100 to 150 different subjects was used. To predict cytomegalovirus infection status, the study combined high-throughput TCR immunosequencing, statistical association of individual TCRs with disease status, and machine learning. To study patterns of TCR occurrence, a later analysis re-analyzed previously published TCR beta repertoires from around 660 donors and added high-resolution HLA genotyping. Rather than using new phenotypic data, the later analysis identified candidate immune exposures from TCR beta sequences and from how often those sequences occurred across donors. An earlier analysis of 500 to 750 of the donors applied high-throughput TCR beta sequencing to assess whether each TCR beta V gene segment acted as functional or pseudogenic. Donor age, sex, ethnicity and CMV serostatus were compiled alongside the repertoire data. In a later genetic analysis, genome-wide SNP genotypes for about 65% of the roughly 670 donors were used, and that subset was treated as a discovery cohort. All discovery cohort repertoires had been generated using a single sequencing platform. HLA typing covered class I and class II loci at four-digit resolution. The number of donors typed differed by locus, with 629-630 for A, B, C, DRB1 and DQB1, around 520 for DQA1, approximately 580 for DPA1, and roughly 450 for DPB1. Because of strong linkage in the cohort, roughly 5 DR-DQ haplotypes were treated as single units for association and clustering. Across 398 genotyped donors of the cohort, an average of about 240,000 unique TCR beta nucleotide sequences per donor were sequenced, and roughly 20% of those sequences were non-productive.

The cohort was made up of 650 to 700 healthy bone marrow donors. Cohort members were all nominally healthy when sampled, although unrecorded immune exposures were likely present. The donor was CMV seronegative and was included in the group of a few hundred seronegative cohort members. Every donor gave a peripheral blood sample, and the peripheral blood mononuclear cells from that sample were used for TCR beta sequencing. The Qiagen DNeasy Blood Extraction Kit was used to extract genomic DNA from the blood cell samples. What the work shows at the level of the full study, not this receptor alone: CMV serostatus was the only immune exposure information available for the cohort. A few of the identified cytomegalovirus-associated TCR beta chains were confirmed in vitro to be specific for cytomegalovirus antigens. According to a later genetic analysis, donors in an Asian-associated ancestry cluster had fewer N-insertions in productive TCRs than the approximately 630-donor mean. In a later analysis, TCR association rates were found to vary across HLA loci, with the most associated TCRs seen for DRB1 alleles and the fewest for HLA-C alleles. Linkage disequilibrium might explain the correlated functional status among segregating V segments, but an unknown experimental factor could not be excluded. Because counts were too low, some 17 rarely observed V segments, including chromosome 9 orphons, were excluded from the earlier analysis of several hundred of the donors. The classifier was reported to diagnose cytomegalovirus status with high specificity and sensitivity in both the original and validation cohorts. In an earlier analysis of 587 of the donors, most TCR beta V segments appeared in productive rearrangements about 87% or about 30% of the time, broadly matching IMGT annotations. In a later analysis, around 17,000 TCR beta sequences were associated with specific HLA alleles at a false discovery rate of 0.05. The authors suggested that the approach could potentially be generalized to other disease states and immunological phenotypes. According to a later analysis, most CMV-associated TCR beta chains appeared to be HLA-restricted, and the HLA associations seemed to be driven largely by CMV exposure. A total of 164 TCR beta chains were listed by the study as associated with cytomegalovirus. A further reported finding was that TCR beta sequences accurately predicted the HLA-A and HLA-B alleles for most subjects in the first cohort. The cohort was sequenced for TCR beta chains only, and without alpha or paired-chain data the features that could be detected were limited. Most TCR sequences were seen in very few donors, while some public TCRs were found in many individuals. Some IMGT-functional V segments, including TRBV6-2 and TRBV6-3, could not be distinguished by the 87-base-pair reads and were therefore excluded. In a later analysis, several top co-occurrence clusters were reported to appear linked to parvovirus B19, influenza, CMV and Epstein-Barr virus. Sequencing depth was assumed to be roughly uniform across donors in the presence/absence analyses, though that assumption may not hold. An association between a missense DCLRE1C variant and V-gene and J-gene trimming of TCR beta chains was found in a later genetic analysis and replicated in an independent cohort. Strong co-occurrence of HLA alleles, especially DR and DQ, made assigning TCR associations to individual alleles difficult. The sequencing pipeline was judged likely to have produced a cluster of highly shared sequence variants as a technical artifact. In a later analysis, HLA-associated TCR beta chains were found to be more clonally expanded and to have lower generation probabilities than equally common non-associated chains. Because HLA typing was unavailable for some donors at each locus, only the typed subset was used in association tests.

This TCR was sampled from a woman between 18 and 29 years old in good health and CMV-seronegative. The specimen was PBMCs. Recombination connected TRBV9 to TRBJ2-3; 10 central nucleotides agree with TRBD2. The CDR3 region: CASSPLAGGLDTQYF. In nucleotides, the sequence is TGTGCCAGCAGCCCCTTAGCGGGGGGACTAGATACGCAGTATTTT.